This entry lists 20 T cell receptor delta chains sequenced from one sample in a study of gamma-delta T cells after stem cell transplantation. TCRdb reran clone calling via CATT on the RT-PCR reads. In the table there are thousands of delta-chain clones, 13% to 15% of which are singletons. The sequencing sample was made of gamma-delta T cells. These receptor sequences come from a human donor. It is not recorded whose cells these are; they may come from a transplant donor.

To note about this clone: This may be a read error, as it is one base from a much larger clone. The chain recombines TRDV2 with TRDJ2; TRDD3 aligns across 11 bases. Germline V gene lookup returns CDR1 GEAIGNYY and CDR2 EKD. CDR3 length: 16 amino acids. The CDR3, as DNA: TGTGCCTGTGGCACCCTGGGGGATACTCAGGCAGCACAACTCTTCTTT. The encoded protein is CACGTLGDTQAAQLFF.

This clone was seen more than once but under ten times. The rearrangement joins TRDV1 to TRDJ1; 9 bases fit TRDD3. The germline V gene has CDR1 TSWWSYY and CDR2 QGS. Trimming at V came to 5 bases and at J to 4 bases, leaving 11 bases not matched to a gene. CDR3 size: 16 residues. The CDR3 sequence: CALGPPGGLGGDKLIF. In DNA, the CDR3 is TGTGCTCTTGGGCCCCCTGGGGGATTGGGGGGCGATAAACTCATCTTT.

This clone has ten or more counts. The V call is TRDV1, the J call TRDJ1; no clear D gene. The CDR3 totals 23 residues. V was pared by 1 base and J by 0 bases, with 33 bases between. Germline V gives CDR1 TSWWSYY, CDR2 QGS. In DNA form, the CDR3 reads TGTGCTCTTGGGGAACCCCCATCTCAAAAAGCGGCGTGGGACGCTTTGTACACCGATAAACTCATCTTT. This encodes CALGEPPSQKAAWDALYTDKLIF.

For this clone: Possible read error: a much larger clone is one base away. The V gene is TRDV2, the J gene TRDJ1; the match to TRDD3 covers 8 bases. The CDR3 has 18 amino acids. Germline V CDR1 and CDR2: GEAIGNYY, EKD. CDR3 DNA: TGTGCCTGTGGGCCTATGGTGGGGGATGCCTCCCCTAACGATAACCTCATCTTT. Protein sequence: CACGPMVGDASPNDNLIF.

This clone ranks as medium-sized. This chain uses TRAV29/DV5 with TRDJ1, with D maybe TRDD3 (5 bases). Germline values: CDR1 NSMFDY, CDR2 ISSIKDK. With 0 bases removed from V and 5 bases from J, the gap between germline ends came to 14 bases. The CDR3 loop spans 14 amino acids. The DNA of the CDR3 is TGTGCAGCAAGCGAAAGGGAATGGGGAGATAAACTCATCTTT. As protein: CAASEREWGDKLIF.

With respect to this clone: A much bigger clone sits one base away, suggesting this may be a read error. This chain uses TRDV2 with TRDJ3; weak D call: TRDD3 (6 bases). This CDR3 contains 18 residues. From germline, CDR1 is GEAIGNYY and CDR2 EKD. CDR3 DNA: TGTGCCTGTGACACCCGTACTGGGAGCTCCTGGGACGCCCGACAGATGTTTTTC. It codes for CACDTRTGSSWDARQMFF.

Sample share makes this clone medium-sized. J is TRDJ1 and V is TRDV3; weak D call: TRDD3 (6 bases). Per germline, CDR1 TVYSNPD and CDR2 GDNSRS (reference sequence). V was shortened by 2 bases and J by 4 bases, with 26 bases between the two germline ends. The CDR3 length is 17 residues. The CDR3 sequence: CAFRNAPPWGAFDKLIF. The CDR3 nucleotides are TGTGCCTTTCGGAATGCTCCACCTTGGGGGGCGTTCGATAAACTCATCTTT. The full variable domain, its missing parts supplied by reference TRDV3 and TRDJ1, is CDKVTQSSPDQTVASGSEVVLLCTYDTVYSNPDLFWYRIRPDYSFQFVFYGDNSRSEGADFTQGRFSVKHILTQKAFHLVISPVRTEDSATYYCAFRNAPPWGAFDKLIFGKGTRVTVEP.

This clone was recorded a few times. The junction departs from germline at one end; a sequencing error may be responsible. The sample contains more than one DNA sequence encoding this CDR3. The V and J genes are TRDV1 and TRDJ1; the match to TRDD3 covers 7 bases. CDR3 length: 16 residues. Germline-derived CDR1 and CDR2 are TSWWSYY and QGS. CDR3 sequence: CALGGPKLLSFGKLIF. The CDR3 DNA sequence: TGTGCCCTTGGGGGACCGAAACTACTTTCTTTCGGTAAACTCATCTTT.

This clone appeared a few times. V gene TRDV1 combines with J gene TRDJ1; D might be TRDD3 (6 bases). The V end was cut by 1 base, the J end by 0 bases, with 15 bases between. CDR1 and CDR2 from the germline V gene are TSWWSYY and QGS. This CDR3 has 17 residues. The CDR3 loop reads CALGEQNGDVYTDKLIF. In DNA form, the CDR3 reads TGTGCTCTTGGGGAACAGAACGGGGATGTCTACACCGATAAACTCATCTTT.

This clone came up a few times. The chain recombines TRDV1 with TRDJ1, with 12 bases that match TRDD3. CDR3 length equals 25 residues. V gave up 3 bases and J gave up 3 bases; unmatched junction bases: 32. CDR1 is TSWWSYY and CDR2 is QGS in the germline V gene. Written as DNA, the CDR3 is TGTGCTCTTGGGGACCTACCTTCCTACGCTCCAAGTCGTACTGGGGGATACATGGGAGCCGATAAACTCATCTTT. Its protein product is CALGDLPSYAPSRTGGYMGADKLIF.

This clone rates as medium-sized (0.01 to 0.1%). The sample contains more than one DNA sequence encoding this CDR3. This chain joins TRDV2 and TRDJ1, with 10 bases aligning to TRDD3. CDR1 is GEAIGNYY and CDR2 is EKD in the germline V gene. With 6 bases clipped from V and 7 bases from J, the junction kept 13 bases outside the gene matches. This CDR3 comprises 15 residues. The chain's CDR3 is CACLYWGIRSGKLIF. CDR3 sequence (DNA): TGTGCCTGTTTGTACTGGGGGATCCGGAGCGGTAAACTCATCTTT.

This clone is medium-sized in the sample. V and J are TRDV2 and TRDJ3; 12 bases fit TRDD3. V shed 3 bases and J 2 bases; nucleotides not matched to a gene: 10. The CDR3 has 20 amino acids. The V gene's germline CDR1 is GEAIGNYY and CDR2 EKD. CDR3 nucleotides: TGTGCCTGTGACCTCCTCTCTACTGGGGGATACCCCTGGGACACCCGACAGATGTTTTTC. Protein product: CACDLLSTGGYPWDTRQMFF.

About this clone itself: Since a far larger clone is one base different, this is likely a read error. The identical CDR3 is also encoded by other nucleotide sequences in the sample. The chain links TRDV2 to TRDJ1, with TRDD3 as a possible D gene (5 bases). The CDR3 is made up of 14 amino acids. Per germline, CDR1 GEAIGNYY and CDR2 EKD. This chain's CDR3 is CACDRGFGTDKLIF. As DNA, the CDR3 is TGTGCCTGTGACAGGGGGTTTGGCACCGATAAGCTCATCTTT.

By share of the sample, this clone is medium-sized. This chain links TRDV2 with TRDJ3, with D uncertain. The CDR3 spans 16 residues. V was cut by 0 bases and J by 0 bases, with 5 bases left in between. The germline V gene encodes CDR1 GEAIGNYY and CDR2 EKD. The CDR3 DNA follows: TGTGCCTGTGACACCGGGAGCTCCTGGGACACCCGACAGATGTTTTTC. Translated, it gives CACDTGSSWDTRQMFF.

In its sample, this clone ranks as medium-sized (0.01 to 0.1%). V is TRAV29/DV5 and J is TRDJ2, with 9 bases aligning to TRDD3. V was pared by 0 bases and J by 6 bases, with 12 bases of the junction left unmatched. Germline loops: CDR1 NSMFDY, CDR2 ISSIKDK. The CDR3 loop spans 17 amino acids. The CDR3 sequence is CAASAVWGMHLSAQLFF. The CDR3 region has the DNA TGTGCAGCAAGCGCCGTCTGGGGGATGCACTTATCAGCACAACTCTTCTTT.

This clone was counted only a few times. Other DNA sequences in this specimen translate into the identical CDR3. This chain uses TRDV1 with TRDJ2; 10 bases fit TRDD3. Germline V gives CDR1 TSWWSYY, CDR2 QGS. CDR3 size: 23 residues. Trimming removed 3 bases from V and 1 base from J; junction bases left unmatched: 23. The CDR3 region is CALGEGELLSYLLGDLLTAQLFF. The DNA for the CDR3 is TGTGCTCTTGGGGAGGGAGAGCTCCTATCGTACCTACTGGGGGATCTTTTGACAGCACAACTCTTCTTT.

The gene calls are TRDV2 and TRDJ3, with 10 bases aligning to TRDD3. The CDR3 loop spans 21 amino acids. After removal of 5 bases from V and 0 bases from J, the junction contained 15 bases not matched to a gene. Germline-derived CDR1 and CDR2 are GEAIGNYY and EKD. CDR3: CACVPLTGGFRFSWDTRQMFF. CDR3 coding DNA: TGTGCCTGTGTCCCCCTTACTGGGGGATTCCGTTTCTCCTGGGACACCCGACAGATGTTTTTC.

In its sample, this clone was seen a few times. This may be a read error: a much more frequent sequence differs by one nucleotide. Other DNA sequences from this sample encode an identical CDR3 as well. The chain uses TRDV2 and TRDJ3, with 9 bases that match TRDD3. The CDR3 runs 19 residues. Per germline, CDR1 GEAIGNYY and CDR2 EKD. CDR3 amino acids: CACDTVLGDLSRDTRQMFF. CDR3 coding DNA: TGTGCCTGTGACACCGTCCTGGGGGATCTCTCCCGGGACACCCGACAGATGTTTTTC.

Concerning this clone itself: A far larger clone is only one base removed, so a read error is likely. Within the sample, other DNA sequences also encode this same CDR3. This chain connects TRDV2 to TRDJ3; 9 positions agree with TRDD3. Trimming at V came to 3 bases and at J to 1 base, leaving 3 bases not matched to a gene. Germline CDR1 is GEAIGNYY and CDR2 is EKD. The CDR3 is 17 amino acids. DNA for the CDR3: TGTGCCTGTGACTACTGGGGGAGTTCCTGGGACACCCGACAGATGTTTTTC. It encodes CACDYWGSSWDTRQMFF.

On this clone: At one end, the junction sequence differs from germline, possibly due to a read error. The rearrangement uses TRDV1 and TRDJ3; D possibly uses TRDD2 or TRDD3 (6 bases each). The CDR3 consists of 22 residues. Germline V gene sequence: CDR1 TSWWSYY, CDR2 QGS. The chain's CDR3 is CALGERSSYCGGDSWDTRQVFF. Here the CDR3 DNA reads TGTGCTCTTGGGGAAAGGTCCTCCTACTGTGGGGGGGACTCCTGGGACACCCGACAGGTGTTTTTC.